These 30 T cell receptor beta chains share one sample of origin, sequenced in a study of shared clonotypes between healthy human individuals. Produced via immunoSEQ multiplex PCR; TCRdb's table is partial and in-frame only. The sample shows more than 2 million clones, 93% of them seen only once. It was CD45RO-negative cells, positively selected for CCR7, that made up naive CD8 cells, with terminally differentiated effector memory CD45RA+ cells excluded. Source material: naive CD8+ T cells from PBMCs. These receptors originate from a man between 18 and 35 years old in good health. Some clones in this sample may be carry-over from other donors' samples.

V and J are TRBV25-1 and TRBJ1-1; TRBD1 might be the D (5 bases). CDR3 size: 14 residues. With 2 bases removed from V and 2 bases from J, the gap between germline ends came to 9 bases. CDR1 and CDR2 (germline): MGHDK, SYGVNS. The CDR3 DNA is TGTGCCAGCAGTGAACGGGGGTATAACACTGAAGCTTTCTTT. Translated: CASSERGYNTEAFF.

This clone was detected once. The chain's CDR3 is CASSQVGFPEQYF. In DNA form, the CDR3 reads TGCGCCAGCAGCCAAGTTGGCTTTCCCGAGCAGTACTTC. V is TRBV4-1 and J is TRBJ2-7; D ambiguous. V lost 1 base and J 6 bases, leaving 10 bases between the germline ends. CDR1 and CDR2 (germline): MGHRA, YSYEKL. This CDR3 has 13 residues.

The J gene is TRBJ1-4, the V gene TRBV6-6, with a weak D call TRBD1 (6 bases). V lost 6 bases to trimming and J lost 2 bases, with 10 bases between them. This CDR3 comprises 14 residues. Germline-derived CDR1 and CDR2 are MNHNY and SVGAGI (reference sequence). CDR3 sequence (DNA): TGTGCCAGCAGGGACAGAGATACTAATGAAAAACTGTTTTTT. It is translated as CASRDRDTNEKLFF.

V and J are TRBV11-2 and TRBJ2-7; either TRBD1 or TRBD2 may supply D (5 bases each). Germline V gene data show CDR1 as SGHAT and CDR2 as FQNNGV. The CDR3 is 16 residues long. V was shortened by 5 bases and J by 1 base, with 18 bases between the two germline ends. The CDR3 nucleotides are TGTGCCAGCAGCCCACTACAGGCGGGCCCATCCTACGAGCAGTACTTC. This encodes CASSPLQAGPSYEQYF.

This chain links TRBV7-2 with TRBJ1-2, with TRBD1 identical over 7 bases. V dropped 5 bases and J dropped 2; count of bases not matched to a gene: 11. The CDR3 runs 16 residues. CDR1 is SGHTA, CDR2 FQGNSA, per germline. In DNA form, the CDR3 reads TGTGCCAGCAGCATGAGGCCCGGGACAGAAAACTATGGCTACACCTTC. Translated, it gives CASSMRPGTENYGYTF.

This chain links TRBV4-3 with TRBJ2-7; D gene ambiguous. This CDR3 has 15 amino acids. Germline V lookup: CDR1 LGHNA, CDR2 YSLEER. Trimming took 4 bases from V and 4 from J, leaving 17 bases between them. CDR3 region: CASSLFFGNMYEQYF. The CDR3 coding sequence is TGCGCCAGCAGCCTATTCTTCGGAAATATGTACGAGCAGTACTTC.

V and J are TRBV7-9 and TRBJ1-4; D call uncertain. CDR3 length: 15 residues. Trimming took 1 base from V and 7 from J, leaving 13 bases between them. CDR1 is SEHNR and CDR2 is FQNEAQ in the germline V gene (reference sequence). This chain's CDR3 is CASSLEGRLGEKLFF. The CDR3 nucleotides are TGTGCCAGCAGCTTAGAGGGCCGGTTGGGTGAAAAACTGTTTTTT. The whole variable domain, remainder taken from reference TRBV7-9 and TRBJ1-4, is DTGVSQNPRHKITKRGQNVTFRCDPISEHNRLYWYRQTLGQGPEFLTYFQNEAQLEKSRLLSDRFSAERPKGSFSTLEIQRTEQGDSAMYLCASSLEGRLGEKLFFGSGTQLSVL.

Note on this clone: Different DNA sequences within this sample yield the same CDR3. The chain recombines TRBV6-5 with TRBJ2-7; D may be TRBD1 or TRBD2 (5 bases each). The V gene lost 2 bases and the J gene lost 5 bases, with 7 bases spanning the gap. The CDR3 spans 12 residues. Germline loops: CDR1 MNHEY, CDR2 SVGAGI. For the CDR3, the DNA is TGTGCCAGCAGTTACCGAGGGGACGAGCAGTACTTC. Its translation: CASSYRGDEQYF.

This clone has just one count. The chain recombines TRBV7-9 with TRBJ1-1; TRBD1 might be the D (6 bases). Trimming removed 4 bases from V and 8 bases from J, with 17 bases in between. Per germline, CDR1 SEHNR and CDR2 FQNEAQ (reference sequence). The CDR3 consists of 14 residues. As DNA, the CDR3 is TGTGCCAGCAGCTCGGCAACCATCGGGACAGAAGCTTTCTTT. This encodes CASSSATIGTEAFF.

The chain employs TRBV28 and TRBJ2-1; tentative D call: TRBD1 (6 bases). Deletions cut 3 bases from V and 9 bases from J, with 9 bases between. Germline CDR1 and CDR2: MDHEN and SYDVKM. The CDR3 loop spans 12 amino acids. CDR3 residues: CASSFGTSEQFF. CDR3 coding DNA: TGTGCCAGCAGTTTTGGGACAAGTGAGCAGTTCTTC.

This clone was seen just once. The rearrangement uses TRBV6-6 and TRBJ2-7; D could derive from TRBD1 or TRBD2 (5 bases each). This CDR3 region has 14 residues. V was shortened by 1 base and J by 0 bases, with 7 bases between the two germline ends. Germline CDR1 MNHNY, CDR2 SVGAGI (reference sequence). The CDR3 spells CASSYWGTSYEQYF. Written as DNA, the CDR3 is TGTGCCAGCAGTTACTGGGGGACCTCCTACGAGCAGTACTTC.

This clone was found once. The V gene is TRBV2, the J gene TRBJ2-1, with 7 bases aligning to TRBD1. This CDR3 contains 15 residues. Unmatched junction bases numbered 2, after V lost 3 bases and J lost 0 bases. CDR1 and CDR2 (germline): SNHLY, FYNNEI. CDR3 coding DNA: TGTGCCAGCAGTGAGACAGGGAGCTCCTACAATGAGCAGTTCTTC. Its translation is CASSETGSSYNEQFF.

The chain uses TRBV6-5 and TRBJ2-1, with D perhaps matching TRBD1 (5 bases). From germline, CDR1 is MNHEY and CDR2 SVGAGI. The CDR3 is made up of 13 amino acids. V gave up 10 bases and J gave up 7 bases, with 17 bases separating them. This chain's CDR3 is CATRVGPLNEQFF. DNA of the CDR3: TGTGCCACCAGGGTCGGGCCCTTGAATGAGCAGTTCTTC.

V and J are TRBV7-2 and TRBJ2-7, with TRBD2 identical over 8 bases. From germline, CDR1 is SGHTA and CDR2 FQGNSA. Losses at the gene ends were 0 bases for V and 0 bases for J; bases not matched to a gene: 1. CDR3 size: 15 residues. The CDR3 nucleotides are TGTGCCAGCAGCTTAGCGCGGGAGGCCTCCTACGAGCAGTACTTC. This gives the protein CASSLAREASYEQYF.

The count of this clone is one. This chain uses TRBV6-5 with TRBJ2-5; 11 nucleotides agree with TRBD1. Looked up from germline, CDR1 is MNHEY and CDR2 is SVGAGI. The CDR3 is 15 amino acids. The V gene end was trimmed by 6 bases and the J gene end by 1 base; junction bases not matched to a gene: 4. In DNA, the CDR3 is TGTGCCAGCAGCGAGGGGACAGGGGGCCAAGAGACCCAGTACTTC. It is translated as CASSEGTGGQETQYF.

In the case of this clone: Other nucleotide sequences in the sample specify the same CDR3. The CDR3 loop is CASSFTGGAYEQYF. In DNA, the CDR3 is TGTGCCAGCAGTTTCACAGGGGGCGCTTACGAGCAGTACTTC. The V gene is TRBV27, the J gene TRBJ2-7; 9 bases are shared with TRBD1. V shed 3 bases, J shed 4 bases, and the junction held 4 bases outside the gene matches. Germline V lookup: CDR1 MNHEY, CDR2 SMNVEV (reference sequence). CDR3 length: 14 amino acids.

V and J are TRBV19 and TRBJ2-2; 8 bases line up with TRBD1. Germline V gene sequence: CDR1 LNHDA, CDR2 SQIVND (reference sequence). This CDR3 spans 15 amino acids. Trimming cost V 1 base and J 5 bases; bases outside gene matches: 3. In DNA form, the CDR3 reads TGTGCCAGTAGTATAGTTACAGGGGGTACCGGGGAGCTGTTTTTT. Protein product: CASSIVTGGTGELFF.

Worth noting for this clone: Other DNA sequences of this sample code for an identical CDR3. The rearrangement joins TRBV7-9 to TRBJ2-3; no clear D. The CDR3 has 15 amino acids. Germline CDR1 is SEHNR and CDR2 is FQNEAQ (reference sequence). Trimming took 1 base from V and 2 from J, leaving 10 bases between them. DNA for the CDR3: TGTGCCAGCAGCTTAGGGGTCAGATCCACAGATACGCAGTATTTT. This gives the protein CASSLGVRSTDTQYF.

This clone was recorded once. The chain uses TRBV6-1 and TRBJ2-5, with TRBD1 as a possible D gene (5 bases). Trimming removed 6 bases at V and 0 bases at J, with 11 bases between. This CDR3 is built from 14 residues. CDR1 and CDR2 from the germline V gene are MNHNS and SASEGT. The CDR3 DNA is TGTGCCAGCAGGATTCAGGGATACCAAGAGACCCAGTACTTC. Translated: CASRIQGYQETQYF.

This clone came up once. CDR3 sequence: CASRTGSYEQYF. The CDR3 nucleotides are TGTGCCAGCAGGACAGGTAGCTACGAGCAGTACTTC. The rearrangement joins TRBV25-1 to TRBJ2-7, with D perhaps TRBD1 (6 bases). The CDR3 consists of 12 residues. Germline lookup yields CDR1 MGHDK and CDR2 SYGVNS. The ends were cut back, 6 bases at V and 3 bases at J, with 9 bases in the middle.

The rearrangement links TRBV28 to TRBJ1-5; D ambiguous. With 1 base removed from V and 3 bases from J, the gap between germline ends came to 10 bases. This CDR3 is built from 15 residues. Germline V gives CDR1 MDHEN, CDR2 SYDVKM. The DNA for the CDR3 is TGTGCCAGCAGTTTATTTCTGGGCTTCAATCAGCCCCAGCATTTT. It translates to CASSLFLGFNQPQHF.

This rearrangement joins TRBV10-1 to TRBJ1-2, with D unclear. The CDR3 is made up of 13 amino acids. Germline lookup yields CDR1 WNHNN and CDR2 SYGVQD (reference sequence). V shed 8 bases and J shed 3 bases, with 13 bases lying between them. Here the CDR3 DNA reads TGCGCCAGCCCCCCGGGTCTACACTATGGCTACACCTTC. Its protein product is CASPPGLHYGYTF.

CDR3 protein: CASSLGGGAGTEQPQHF. The CDR3 bases are TGTGCCAGCAGCTTAGGCGGTGGGGCAGGGACGGAGCAGCCCCAGCATTTT. The chain uses TRBV7-9 and TRBJ1-5; tentatively, D is TRBD1 (5 bases). This CDR3 comprises 17 residues. Germline V gene data show CDR1 as SEHNR and CDR2 as FQNEAQ (reference sequence). The V end lost 1 base, the J end lost 7 bases, and 20 bases lay between the germline ends.

The chain combines TRBV5-6 with TRBJ2-5; 7 positions match TRBD2. The CDR3 runs to 14 residues. CDR1 SGHDT and CDR2 YYEEEE come from the germline V gene. V lost 7 bases to trimming and J lost 6 bases; unmatched junction nucleotides: 12. The CDR3 nucleotides are TGTGCCAGCTGGGCGGGAGCTTTACCAAAGACCCAGTACTTC. Amino acids: CASWAGALPKTQYF.

The chain links TRBV13 to TRBJ2-2, with D perhaps matching TRBD1 (6 bases). The V gene lost 1 base and the J gene lost 0 bases, with 12 bases spanning the gap. CDR1 and CDR2 (germline): PRHDT, FYEKMQ (reference sequence). This CDR3 spans 17 amino acids. CDR3 sequence: CASSLVEGVTNTGELFF. The CDR3 bases are TGTGCCAGCAGCTTAGTCGAGGGGGTGACGAACACCGGGGAGCTGTTTTTT.

The J gene is TRBJ1-1, the V gene TRBV29-1; D is unclear. The V and J ends lost 8 bases and 10 bases respectively, with 17 bases between them. This CDR3 has 11 amino acids. The germline V gene encodes CDR1 SQVTM and CDR2 ANQGSEA. This CDR3 reads CSSRFGEGAFF. The CDR3 DNA sequence: TGCAGCTCGCGCTTCGGGGAGGGAGCTTTCTTT.

J is TRBJ2-2 and V is TRBV13; the D gene is possibly TRBD1 (6 bases). Germline V gene lookup returns CDR1 PRHDT and CDR2 FYEKMQ (reference sequence). The CDR3 contains 22 residues. Trimming left V 5 bases short and J 4 bases short, with 35 bases between. The CDR3 DNA reads TGTGCCAGCAGCCATAGGGAGAAGATCACAAGAGTGGGGGCCGGTTTCACCGGGGAGCTGTTTTTT. Translation: CASSHREKITRVGAGFTGELFF.

The DNA of the CDR3 is TGTGCCAGCAGCCCAAACCCCGGGACAGGGGGGCTGAGGACCTTC. Encoded protein: CASSPNPGTGGLRTF. V and J are TRBV5-6 and TRBJ1-2; 11 bases agree with TRBD1. J lost 14 bases, V lost 4 bases, and 16 bases had no gene match. This CDR3 has 15 residues. Germline CDR1 SGHDT, CDR2 YYEEEE.

The chain couples TRBV6-5 to TRBJ2-3; D gene ambiguous. This CDR3 has 14 amino acids. In germline, CDR1 is MNHEY, CDR2 SVGAGI. V was pared by 0 bases and J by 2 bases, with 6 bases between. The DNA of the CDR3 is TGTGCCAGCAGTTACTCAGGTATCACAGATACGCAGTATTTT. Translation: CASSYSGITDTQYF.

The CDR3 DNA follows: TGTGCCAGCAGCTTATGGCAGGGAAACACCATATATTTT. Its translation is CASSLWQGNTIYF. The chain is built from TRBV7-2 and TRBJ1-3; D unresolved. The CDR3 runs to 13 residues. Trimming removed 2 bases at V and 4 bases at J, with 6 bases between. Germline CDR1 and CDR2: SGHTA and FQGNSA.